This T cell receptor (beta chain) was captured in a study of regulatory T cells in long-lasting Graves disease. Whole-study results and caveats: The small sample size may have reduced accuracy. TRBV28, TRBJ1-2 and TRBJ2-5 were favored in persistent disease.

The time point: persistent/refractory GD, antithyroid drugs over 5 years with positive TRAb. The TCR library was prepared using RNA isolated from PBMCs. Unmatched junction bases numbered 3, after V lost 3 bases and J lost 1 base. The CDR3 covers 15 residues. The germline V gene encodes CDR1 MNHNS and CDR2 SASEGT. HTBI primers from iRepertoire and Arm-PCR of CDR3 regions yielded the TCR beta libraries. MiXCR, run by TCRdb on the multiplex PCR reads, gives a single entry per CDR3 protein. The data contain 250,000 to 300,000 distinct CDR3 sequences, 20% to 25% of them singletons. This clonotype was picked up many times. What it binds is not known.

The chain couples TRBV6-1 to TRBJ1-1; TRBD1 matches at 9 bases. The sample in question was peripheral blood mononuclear cells (PBMCs), obtained when the disease was refractory, from a patient treated with antithyroid drugs. The TCR comes from a female donor with Graves disease. This chain's CDR3 is CASSDRDRANTEAFF. CDR3 in DNA: TGTGCCAGCAGTGACCGGGACAGGGCGAACACTGAAGCTTTCTTT.